This paragraph covers one T cell receptor (beta chain) sequence. The V gene end was trimmed by 3 bases and the J gene end by 5 bases; junction bases not matched to a gene: 3. The CDR3 contains 14 residues. The V gene's germline CDR1 is SGHRS and CDR2 YFSETQ. TCRdb's table, derived via immunoSEQ multiplex PCR, lists solely in-frame clones and lacks some. The repertoire holds about 84,000 clones, with around 94% as singletons. These data originate in a study of T cell changes during pregnancy in multiple sclerosis. The rearrangement links TRBV5-1 to TRBJ2-5, with 11 bases matching TRBD2. This TCR derives from a female donor in good health, enrolled as a control in a pregnancy study. The source material was peripheral blood, sampled in the second trimester of pregnancy. In nucleotides, the CDR3 is TGCGCCAGCAGCTCCGTAGCGGGAGGGGAGACCCAGTACTTC. Residues: CASSSVAGGETQYF.